The 30 T cell receptor beta chains listed next were all sequenced from one sample in a study of control samples from healthy donors and cancer patients. Measured with immunoSEQ multiplex PCR; TCRdb has only the in-frame clones, and not every one. This repertoire shows 20,000 or so clones, more than 75% found once; its top ten account for around 9.3%. Material for sequencing was PBMCs. The source is a woman in her fifties or sixties with head and neck cancer.

This chain connects TRBV14 to TRBJ2-6; D remains ambiguous. The CDR3 covers 18 residues. The V gene lost 3 bases and the J gene lost 0 bases, with 15 bases spanning the gap. Germline V CDR1 and CDR2: SGHDN, FVKESK. The DNA for the CDR3 is TGTGCCAGCAGCCACTTAGGCCTTCCGTCCTCTGGGGCCAACGTCCTGACTTTC. Its protein is CASSHLGLPSSGANVLTF.

This chain joins TRBV2 and TRBJ1-5; D unresolved. Trimming left V 3 bases short and J 1 base short, with 7 bases between. This CDR3 contains 14 residues. Germline values: CDR1 SNHLY, CDR2 FYNNEI. CDR3 amino acids: CASSDGRSNQPQHF. CDR3 sequence (DNA): TGTGCCAGCAGTGATGGGAGGAGCAATCAGCCCCAGCATTTT.

This clone was detected once. The CDR3 region is CASSFAGGGNEQYF. CDR3 DNA sequence: TGTGCCAGCAGTTTTGCGGGGGGCGGGAACGAGCAGTACTTC. The chain joins TRBV28 to TRBJ2-7; 8 nucleotides align to TRBD2. The junction had 6 bases not matched to a gene; V was cut back by 3 bases and J by 5 bases. Germline loops: CDR1 MDHEN, CDR2 SYDVKM. The CDR3 runs to 14 residues.

The chain employs TRBV9 and TRBJ1-3; TRBD1 is a possible D gene (5 bases). The CDR3 has 15 residues. Trimming removed 1 base at V and 0 bases at J, with 8 bases between. Germline loops: CDR1 SGDLS, CDR2 YYNGEE. CDR3 coding DNA: TGTGCCAGCAGCGTATCAGGGTTCTCTGGAAACACCATATATTTT. Protein: CASSVSGFSGNTIYF.

The chain is built from TRBV6-5 and TRBJ1-1; tentative D call: TRBD1 (6 bases). Trimming cost V 0 bases and J 0 bases, with 8 bases left between them. In germline, CDR1 is MNHEY, CDR2 SVGAGI. The CDR3 has 15 residues. The CDR3 nucleotides are TGTGCCAGCAGTTACTCGTCAGGGGTGAACACTGAAGCTTTCTTT. This codes for CASSYSSGVNTEAFF.

This chain links TRBV4-1 with TRBJ2-1, with D perhaps matching TRBD1 or TRBD2 (5 bases each). This CDR3 comprises 15 residues. Germline V gives CDR1 MGHRA, CDR2 YSYEKL. The ends were cut back, 0 bases at V and 7 bases at J, with 13 bases in the middle. The chain's CDR3 is CASSQEGTRINEQFF. The DNA for the CDR3 is TGCGCCAGCAGCCAAGAGGGGACGAGGATTAATGAGCAGTTCTTC.

The chain employs TRBV5-1 and TRBJ2-7, with 9 bases fitting TRBD2. CDR1 and CDR2 from the germline V gene are SGHRS and YFSETQ. V gave up 4 bases and J gave up 0 bases; unmatched junction bases: 11. The CDR3 is 17 amino acids. In DNA, the CDR3 is TGCGCCAGCAGCCCCGCGGTAGCGGGAGTAACCTCCTACGAGCAGTACTTC. This codes for CASSPAVAGVTSYEQYF.

This rearrangement joins TRBV11-2 to TRBJ2-1; 9 positions match TRBD1. The J segment lost 3 bases and the V segment lost 5 bases, leaving 8 bases of the junction unmatched. Per the germline V gene, CDR1 is SGHAT and CDR2 is FQNNGV. The CDR3 loop spans 16 amino acids. This CDR3 reads CASSHYRGPNYNEQFF. CDR3 DNA: TGTGCCAGCAGCCATTACAGGGGGCCTAACTACAATGAGCAGTTCTTC.

The rearrangement joins TRBV27 to TRBJ2-7; no clear D. With 6 bases removed from V and 4 bases from J, the gap between germline ends came to 7 bases. The CDR3 consists of 11 residues. The germline gives CDR1 MNHEY, CDR2 SMNVEV (reference sequence). The DNA of the CDR3 is TGTGCCAGCAGCTCCCCATACGAGCAGTACTTC. Protein sequence: CASSSPYEQYF.

This clone was seen only once. The chain has TRBV10-3 and TRBJ2-3, with 8 bases identical to TRBD2. CDR1 and CDR2 (germline): ENHRY, SYGVKD. V dropped 6 bases and J dropped 5; count of bases not matched to a gene: 13. The CDR3 sequence is 16 residues long. The CDR3, as DNA: TGTGCCATCAGGAGCGGAGGGAAGCGGGGGAAAGATACGCAGTATTTT. Residues: CAIRSGGKRGKDTQYF.

The gene calls are TRBV18 and TRBJ2-2; the D gene is possibly TRBD2 (5 bases). CDR1 and CDR2 from the germline V gene are KGHSH and LQKENI. V lost 0 bases, J lost 1 base, and 15 bases lay in between. This CDR3 is 18 amino acids long. CDR3 nucleotide sequence: TGTGCCAGCTCACCACCTTGGGGTCGAGCGGTGAACACCGGGGAGCTGTTTTTT. It translates to CASSPPWGRAVNTGELFF.

This clone was counted only a few times. The rearrangement joins TRBV7-2 to TRBJ1-1, with 7 bases matching TRBD1. Germline CDR1 SGHTA, CDR2 FQGNSA. CDR3 length: 14 residues. Trimming at V came to 4 bases and at J to 5 bases, leaving 7 bases not matched to a gene. In DNA, the CDR3 is TGTGCCAGCAGCTCGGGACAGCAAATAACTGAAGCTTTCTTT. This translates into CASSSGQQITEAFF.

The CDR3, as DNA: TGTGCCAGCAGGTCAATACAGGGAAATCATGAAAAACTGTTTTTT. It specifies CASRSIQGNHEKLFF. The chain employs TRBV11-2 and TRBJ1-4, with D perhaps matching TRBD1 (6 bases). The CDR3 covers 15 residues. Germline V gene sequence: CDR1 SGHAT, CDR2 FQNNGV. V was cut by 6 bases and J by 6 bases, with 17 bases left in between.

This chain connects TRBV10-3 to TRBJ1-3; D is unclear. Per germline, CDR1 ENHRY and CDR2 SYGVKD. This CDR3 is built from 14 residues. V dropped 7 bases and J dropped 2 bases, with 12 bases sitting between them. CDR3 sequence (DNA): TGTGCCATCATTCCGGACTGGGCTGGAAACACCATATATTTT. Encoded protein: CAIIPDWAGNTIYF.

This clone occurred once. This sequence joins TRBV24-1 and TRBJ1-1, with no clear D. The CDR3 sequence is 13 residues long. Trimming took off 9 bases at V and 3 bases at J, with 13 bases between the two ends. Germline CDR1 reads KGHDR; CDR2 reads SFDVKD. As DNA, the CDR3 is TGTGCCACCCAGAGTCACGGGGACACTGAAGCTTTCTTT. It encodes CATQSHGDTEAFF.

The rearrangement links TRBV2 to TRBJ1-1; a possible D gene is TRBD1 (6 bases). Trimming shortened V by 3 bases and J by 4 bases, and 12 bases separated the two germline ends. Germline V gene lookup returns CDR1 SNHLY and CDR2 FYNNEI. This CDR3 is built from 14 residues. In DNA, the CDR3 is TGTGCCAGCAGTGATAGGACAGTACCCACTGAAGCTTTCTTT. Translated, it gives CASSDRTVPTEAFF.

The chain employs TRBV5-1 and TRBJ2-7; TRBD1 might be the D (5 bases). CDR3 length: 13 residues. The ends were cut back, 4 bases at V and 3 bases at J, with 11 bases in the middle. From germline, CDR1 is SGHRS and CDR2 YFSETQ. In DNA, the CDR3 is TGCGCCAGCAGCCCCGCAAGGGGCTACGAGCAGTACTTC. Residues: CASSPARGYEQYF.

This chain connects TRBV3-1 (or the pseudogene TRBV3-2) to TRBJ2-7, with TRBD2 matching over 11 bases. Germline V gene data show CDR1 as LGHDT and CDR2 as YNNKEL (reference sequence). This CDR3 is built from 14 residues. V dropped 8 bases and J dropped 4; count of bases not matched to a gene: 7. The CDR3 reads CASSLLAGVYEQYF. CDR3 bases: TGTGCCAGCTCTTTACTAGCGGGAGTTTACGAGCAGTACTTC.

This chain uses TRBV6-1 with TRBJ2-1, with TRBD1 identical over 9 bases. The CDR3 spans 16 residues. Germline-derived CDR1 and CDR2 are MNHNS and SASEGT. J lost 8 bases, V lost 3 bases, and 11 bases had no gene match. The CDR3 nucleotides read TGTGCCAGCAGTGACCGACCGGGACAGGGCTTCGATGAGCAGTTCTTC. The encoded protein is CASSDRPGQGFDEQFF.

The chain combines TRBV5-1 with TRBJ2-7, with TRBD1 as a possible D gene (6 bases). This CDR3 spans 16 amino acids. Germline V gene sequence: CDR1 SGHRS, CDR2 YFSETQ. V lost 0 bases and J lost 2, with 15 bases in between. Written as DNA, the CDR3 is TGCGCCAGCAGCTTGGTGGGGGCCGTCGACACCTACGAGCAGTACTTC. This gives the protein CASSLVGAVDTYEQYF.

V is TRBV3-1 (or the pseudogene TRBV3-2) and J is TRBJ1-5; 10 bases match TRBD1. Germline V gene sequence: CDR1 LGHDT, CDR2 YNNKEL (reference sequence). The CDR3 contains 15 residues. V lost 1 base and J lost 5; bases outside the gene matches: 2. CDR3 in amino acids: CASSQAGTGDQPQHF. CDR3 nucleotide sequence: TGTGCCAGCAGCCAAGCCGGGACAGGGGATCAGCCCCAGCATTTT.

The V and J genes are TRBV11-2 and TRBJ2-7; 8 bases line up with TRBD2. The CDR3 has 15 amino acids. The trim removed 2 bases at V and 6 bases at J, leaving 9 bases unmatched. The V gene's germline CDR1 is SGHAT and CDR2 FQNNGV. CDR3 region: CASSLPRLAPGEQYF. DNA for the CDR3: TGTGCCAGCAGCTTACCCCGACTAGCGCCTGGCGAGCAGTACTTC.

V is TRBV5-1 and J is TRBJ1-2; D gene ambiguous. Between the trimmed V and J ends, which lost 4 bases and 4 bases, there was a span of 14 bases. This CDR3 spans 14 amino acids. Germline V lookup: CDR1 SGHRS, CDR2 YFSETQ. This CDR3 is CASSRAADLYGYTF. CDR3 nucleotide sequence: TGCGCCAGCAGCCGGGCCGCGGACCTCTATGGCTACACCTTC.

The V call is TRBV9, the J call TRBJ1-5; the D is unclear. This CDR3 is built from 14 residues. Germline V gene data show CDR1 as SGDLS and CDR2 as YYNGEE. Trimming left V 0 bases short and J 3 bases short, with 7 bases between. CDR3 nucleotides: TGTGCCAGCAGCGTAGCAGGTGACAATCAGCCCCAGCATTTT. Protein product: CASSVAGDNQPQHF. Full variable domain (outside the CDR3, taken from reference TRBV9 and TRBJ1-5): DSGVTQTPKHLITATGQRVTLRCSPRSGDLSVYWYQQSLDQGLQFLIQYYNGEERAKGNILERFSAQQFPDLHSELNLSSLELGDSALYFCASSVAGDNQPQHFGDGTRLSIL.

This chain connects TRBV7-9 to TRBJ1-1, with unresolved D. The CDR3 extends over 13 amino acids. In germline, CDR1 is SEHNR, CDR2 FQNEAQ (reference sequence). Trimming left V 1 base short and J 3 bases short, with 6 bases between. The CDR3 loop reads CASSLVVDTEAFF. CDR3 bases: TGTGCCAGCAGCTTAGTTGTGGACACTGAAGCTTTCTTT.

The chain combines TRBV19 with TRBJ1-1; tentatively, D is TRBD1 (6 bases). The CDR3 spans 16 residues. Trimming removed 6 bases from V and 0 bases from J, with 17 bases in between. The V gene's germline CDR1 is LNHDA and CDR2 SQIVND (reference sequence). The CDR3 nucleotides are TGTGCCAGTAGCACGCCCAGGGGCCCCATGAACACTGAAGCTTTCTTT. Its translation: CASSTPRGPMNTEAFF.

The chain employs TRBV7-9 and TRBJ2-1; D might be TRBD2 (5 bases). Trimming took 1 base from V and 3 from J, leaving 10 bases between them. The CDR3 runs 15 residues. The V gene's germline CDR1 is SEHNR and CDR2 FQNEAQ (reference sequence). The CDR3 nucleotides read TGTGCCAGCAGCTTAGATGCTAGCCTCTACAATGAGCAGTTCTTC. Residues: CASSLDASLYNEQFF.

The chain recombines TRBV5-6 with TRBJ2-1; TRBD2 matches at 9 bases. The CDR3 is made up of 14 amino acids. J was trimmed by 7 bases and V by 4 bases; bases with no gene match: 6. From germline, CDR1 is SGHDT and CDR2 YYEEEE. DNA for the CDR3: TGTGCCAGCAGCCCGGGACTAGCAAGGAATGAGCAGTTCTTC. Translating it yields CASSPGLARNEQFF.

The chain employs TRBV11-3 and TRBJ2-2; D could derive from TRBD1 or TRBD2 (6 bases each). Trimming removed 0 bases from V and 6 bases from J, with 14 bases in between. CDR1 and CDR2 (germline): SGHNT, YENEEA. The CDR3 runs to 16 residues. CDR3 in amino acids: CASSLETGGASGELFF. CDR3 DNA: TGTGCCAGCAGCTTAGAAACCGGGGGCGCCTCCGGGGAGCTGTTTTTT.

This sequence joins TRBV2 and TRBJ1-5; D unresolved. The CDR3 has 14 residues. Trimming left V 3 bases short and J 2 bases short, with 8 bases between. Germline V gene data show CDR1 as SNHLY and CDR2 as FYNNEI. The CDR3 spells CASSEGVRNQPQHF. CDR3 DNA: TGTGCCAGCAGTGAGGGAGTTCGCAATCAGCCCCAGCATTTT.